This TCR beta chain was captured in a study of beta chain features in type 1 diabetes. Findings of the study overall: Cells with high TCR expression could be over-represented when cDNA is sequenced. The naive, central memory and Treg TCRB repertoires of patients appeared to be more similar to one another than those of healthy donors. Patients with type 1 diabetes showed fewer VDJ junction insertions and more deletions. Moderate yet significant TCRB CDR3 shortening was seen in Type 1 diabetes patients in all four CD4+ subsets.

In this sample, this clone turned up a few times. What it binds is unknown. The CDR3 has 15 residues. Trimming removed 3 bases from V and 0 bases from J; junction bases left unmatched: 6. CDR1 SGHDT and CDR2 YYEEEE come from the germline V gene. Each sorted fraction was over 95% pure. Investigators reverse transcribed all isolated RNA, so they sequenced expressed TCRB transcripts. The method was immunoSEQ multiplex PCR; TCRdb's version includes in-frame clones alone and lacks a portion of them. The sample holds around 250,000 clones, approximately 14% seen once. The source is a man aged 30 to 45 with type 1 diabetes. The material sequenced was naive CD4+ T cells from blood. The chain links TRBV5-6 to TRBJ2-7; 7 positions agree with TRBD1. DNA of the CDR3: TGTGCCAGCAGCTCCTCGACAGGGAGCTCCTACGAGCAGTACTTC. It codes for CASSSSTGSSYEQYF.